A single sample is the source of the 23 T cell receptor beta chains below, sequenced in a study of blood T cell repertoires in COVID-19. Clones were sequenced by immunoSEQ multiplex PCR, and TCRdb holds only the in-frame ones, with some missing. The data hold about 180,000 clones, with about 88% observed a single time. Sequencing was carried out using peripheral blood. These receptors originate from a woman younger than 45 with active or convalescent COVID-19.

CDR3 loop: CASSLLTSGVYNEQFF. CDR3 DNA sequence: TGTGCCAGCAGTCTCCTGACTAGCGGGGTTTACAATGAGCAGTTCTTC. The rearrangement joins TRBV6-6 to TRBJ2-1; 11 bases agree with TRBD2. Germline-derived CDR1 and CDR2 are MNHNY and SVGAGI (reference sequence). The CDR3 spans 16 residues. The V and J ends lost 5 bases and 4 bases, in that order; junction bases with no gene match: 7.

The V and J genes are TRBV9 and TRBJ2-7; perhaps TRBD1 as D (5 bases). Looked up from germline, CDR1 is SGDLS and CDR2 is YYNGEE. The CDR3 extends over 13 amino acids. V lost 1 base to trimming and J lost 2 bases, with 7 bases between them. The CDR3 sequence: CASSVSTAYEQYF. In DNA, the CDR3 is TGTGCCAGCAGCGTATCGACAGCCTACGAGCAGTACTTC.

The V and J genes are TRBV5-1 and TRBJ2-7, with 8 nucleotides matching TRBD1. This CDR3 has 15 residues. The germline gives CDR1 SGHRS, CDR2 YFSETQ. Unmatched junction bases numbered 4, after V lost 0 bases and J lost 2 bases. The CDR3 loop reads CASSLAGTGTYEQYF. The CDR3 bases are TGCGCCAGCAGCTTGGCCGGGACAGGAACCTACGAGCAGTACTTC.

The chain is built from TRBV3-1 (or the pseudogene TRBV3-2) and TRBJ2-3, with 15 bases lining up with TRBD2. Germline lookup yields CDR1 LGHDT and CDR2 YNNKEL (reference sequence). The CDR3 sequence is 17 residues long. The V and J ends lost 3 bases and 8 bases, in that order; junction bases with no gene match: 9. The CDR3 spells CASSHTGTSGRRGTQYF. In DNA form, the CDR3 reads TGTGCCAGCAGCCATACCGGGACTAGCGGGAGGCGGGGTACGCAGTATTTT.

The V call is TRBV11-3, the J call TRBJ2-7, with TRBD1 identical over 7 bases. This CDR3 has 14 residues. The germline V gene encodes CDR1 SGHNT and CDR2 YENEEA. J gave up 5 bases and V 4 bases, and 8 bases lay outside the gene matches. CDR3: CASSSDREGNEQYF. In DNA form, the CDR3 reads TGTGCCAGCAGCTCCGACAGGGAAGGGAACGAGCAGTACTTC.

As to this clone: A much more abundant neighbour one base away suggests this may be a read error. The same CDR3 can be traced to other DNA sequences in this sample. The chain is built from TRBV15 and TRBJ1-2; D is possibly TRBD1 (5 bases). The CDR3 consists of 13 residues. The germline V and J ends were trimmed by 1 base and 7 bases, with 10 bases remaining between them. Germline loops: CDR1 LNHNV, CDR2 YYDKDF (reference sequence). The CDR3 sequence is CATSRAGKGGYTF. Here the CDR3 DNA reads TGTGCCACCAGCAGAGCAGGGAAGGGTGGCTACACCTTC.

The chain employs TRBV30 and TRBJ1-1; 8 bases map to TRBD1. CDR1 and CDR2 from the germline V gene are GTSNPN and SVGIG (reference sequence). The junction had 11 bases not matched to a gene; V was cut back by 2 bases and J by 6 bases. The length of the CDR3 is 15 residues. CDR3 residues: CAWSTGQGRRAEAFF. The DNA for the CDR3 is TGTGCCTGGAGTACTGGACAGGGACGAAGGGCTGAAGCTTTCTTT.

The rearrangement uses TRBV7-2 and TRBJ1-1; TRBD1 matches at 8 bases. Germline CDR1 is SGHTA and CDR2 is FQGNSA. This CDR3 has 13 residues. The V segment lost 6 bases and the J segment 11 bases; nucleotides outside the gene matches: 11. CDR3 in amino acids: CASRLTGGGSAFF. In DNA, the CDR3 is TGTGCCAGCAGGCTAACAGGGGGTGGATCTGCTTTCTTT. The whole variable domain, remainder taken from reference TRBV7-2 and TRBJ1-1, is GAGVSQSPSNKVTEKGKDVELRCDPISGHTALYWYRQSLGQGLEFLIYFQGNSAPDKSGLPSDRFSAERTGGSVSTLTIQRTQQEDSAVYLCASRLTGGGSAFFGQGTRLTVV.

The rearrangement joins TRBV2 to TRBJ2-3; 9 nucleotides agree with TRBD2. The germline V gene has CDR1 SNHLY and CDR2 FYNNEI. V dropped 4 bases and J dropped 0; count of bases not matched to a gene: 11. CDR3 length: 18 residues. CDR3 region: CASSVLKDSGGSTDTQYF. CDR3 DNA: TGTGCCAGCAGTGTTTTAAAGGATAGCGGGGGCAGCACAGATACGCAGTATTTT.

The chain recombines TRBV10-1 with TRBJ2-7; weak D call: TRBD1 (6 bases). The V gene lost 2 bases and the J gene lost 6 bases, with 17 bases spanning the gap. This CDR3 contains 15 residues. CDR1 WNHNN and CDR2 SYGVQD come from the germline V gene (reference sequence). The CDR3 DNA sequence: TGCGCCAGCAGTGAGCGCAGGGGTCCCTCTGGCGAGCAGTACTTC. Its protein is CASSERRGPSGEQYF.

The rearrangement joins TRBV19 to TRBJ2-7, with a weak D call TRBD2 (6 bases). This CDR3 is 13 amino acids long. CDR1 is LNHDA and CDR2 is SQIVND in the germline V gene (reference sequence). V shed 6 bases and J shed 6 bases, with 15 bases lying between them. The chain's CDR3 is CASRSGIGGEQYF. In nucleotides, the CDR3 is TGTGCCAGTAGATCGGGAATCGGGGGCGAGCAGTACTTC.

V gene TRBV2 combines with J gene TRBJ1-1; no definite D call. V was shortened by 10 bases and J by 0 bases, with 12 bases between the two germline ends. CDR3 size: 13 residues. Germline loops: CDR1 SNHLY, CDR2 FYNNEI. This CDR3 reads CATHARMNTEAFF. In nucleotides, the CDR3 is TGTGCCACCCACGCCAGGATGAACACTGAAGCTTTCTTT.

J is TRBJ1-4 and V is TRBV18; 7 nucleotides agree with TRBD1. CDR1 is KGHSH and CDR2 is LQKENI in the germline V gene. The CDR3 contains 16 residues. V lost 3 bases and J lost 5; bases outside the gene matches: 9. The CDR3 spells CASSPGGGGGNEKLFF. CDR3 coding DNA: TGTGCCAGCTCACCCGGTGGTGGAGGGGGCAATGAAAAACTGTTTTTT.

This rearrangement joins TRBV20-1 to TRBJ2-3, with TRBD2 matching 7 bases. V shed 3 bases and J 2 bases; nucleotides not matched to a gene: 5. CDR3 length equals 14 residues. Germline V gives CDR1 DFQATT, CDR2 SNEGSKA (reference sequence). DNA for the CDR3: TGCAGTGCTAGTACTCAGCGGGACACAGATACGCAGTATTTT. The encoded protein is CSASTQRDTDTQYF.

This chain links TRBV6-8 with TRBJ1-1; 10 bases align to TRBD1. CDR1 and CDR2 (germline): MNHGY, SAAAGT. The CDR3 consists of 15 residues. Trimming took 6 bases from V and 5 from J; bases not matched to a gene: 9. The CDR3 DNA is TGTGCCAGCAGAACCGGGACAGGGGATCGTACTGAAGCTTTCTTT. This gives the protein CASRTGTGDRTEAFF.

Written as DNA, the CDR3 is TGCGCCAGCAGCCAACCACGACAGGGGGCTAGGAATGGCTACACCTTC. Translating it yields CASSQPRQGARNGYTF. The J gene is TRBJ1-2, the V gene TRBV4-1, with 10 bases aligning to TRBD1. The CDR3 totals 16 residues. J lost 6 bases, V lost 2 bases, and 9 bases had no gene match. Germline CDR1 and CDR2: MGHRA and YSYEKL.

This CDR3 reads CASSLQGGTEAFF. The CDR3 nucleotides are TGTGCCAGCAGCTTACAGGGAGGCACTGAAGCTTTCTTT. The V call is TRBV11-2, the J call TRBJ1-1; D possibly corresponds to TRBD1 (5 bases). There are 13 residues in the CDR3. Trimming took off 2 bases at V and 4 bases at J, with 8 bases between the two ends. Germline V gene data show CDR1 as SGHAT and CDR2 as FQNNGV.

V gene TRBV20-1 combines with J gene TRBJ2-1, with a possible D match to TRBD2 (6 bases). V was shortened by 3 bases and J by 5 bases, with 14 bases between the two germline ends. The CDR3 consists of 14 residues. Germline lookup yields CDR1 DFQATT and CDR2 SNEGSKA (reference sequence). CDR3 amino acids: CSASTGGRDNEQFF. CDR3 in DNA: TGCAGTGCTAGTACAGGAGGGAGAGACAATGAGCAGTTCTTC.

The chain combines TRBV19 with TRBJ1-2; 12 bases are shared with TRBD1. Germline CDR1 is LNHDA and CDR2 is SQIVND (reference sequence). This CDR3 has 17 residues. V was clipped by 9 bases and J by 8 bases; unmatched bases: 19. The CDR3 protein is CASLKTGTGGPLRGYTF. CDR3 coding DNA: TGTGCCAGCCTTAAAACCGGGACAGGGGGCCCCCTCCGGGGCTACACCTTC.

This clone was recorded once. Written as DNA, the CDR3 is TGTGCCAGCAGGGATTCCGGGAGCTCCTACAATGAGCAGTTCTTC. Its translation is CASRDSGSSYNEQFF. This chain connects TRBV9 to TRBJ2-1, with D perhaps TRBD2 (6 bases). Germline V gene lookup returns CDR1 SGDLS and CDR2 YYNGEE. Trimming cost V 5 bases and J 0 bases, with 12 bases left between them. The CDR3 is 15 residues long.

The chain joins TRBV6-1 to TRBJ2-1; a possible D gene is TRBD1 (6 bases). Germline V gene data show CDR1 as MNHNS and CDR2 as SASEGT. There are 14 residues in the CDR3. V gave up 11 bases and J gave up 10 bases, with 24 bases separating them. The CDR3 nucleotides read TGTGCCCATAGAGAGGGACATGGAAGCATCGAGCAGTTCTTC. This codes for CAHREGHGSIEQFF.

This chain links TRBV6-5 with TRBJ1-2; the D gene is possibly TRBD1 (5 bases). The CDR3 consists of 14 residues. V lost 2 bases, J lost 6 bases, and 13 bases lay in between. Germline V CDR1 and CDR2: MNHEY, SVGAGI. CDR3 loop: CASSYHRQNHGYTF. The CDR3 DNA sequence: TGTGCCAGCAGTTACCACAGACAGAACCATGGCTACACCTTC.

The chain recombines TRBV19 with TRBJ2-3; 9 bases are a match to TRBD2. Germline values: CDR1 LNHDA, CDR2 SQIVND (reference sequence). The CDR3 is 17 residues long. After removal of 7 bases from V and 8 bases from J, the junction contained 19 bases not matched to a gene. The CDR3 loop reads CASISLGPAGGRGTQYF. The DNA of the CDR3 is TGTGCCAGTATTTCTCTGGGCCCAGCGGGAGGAAGAGGTACGCAGTATTTT.